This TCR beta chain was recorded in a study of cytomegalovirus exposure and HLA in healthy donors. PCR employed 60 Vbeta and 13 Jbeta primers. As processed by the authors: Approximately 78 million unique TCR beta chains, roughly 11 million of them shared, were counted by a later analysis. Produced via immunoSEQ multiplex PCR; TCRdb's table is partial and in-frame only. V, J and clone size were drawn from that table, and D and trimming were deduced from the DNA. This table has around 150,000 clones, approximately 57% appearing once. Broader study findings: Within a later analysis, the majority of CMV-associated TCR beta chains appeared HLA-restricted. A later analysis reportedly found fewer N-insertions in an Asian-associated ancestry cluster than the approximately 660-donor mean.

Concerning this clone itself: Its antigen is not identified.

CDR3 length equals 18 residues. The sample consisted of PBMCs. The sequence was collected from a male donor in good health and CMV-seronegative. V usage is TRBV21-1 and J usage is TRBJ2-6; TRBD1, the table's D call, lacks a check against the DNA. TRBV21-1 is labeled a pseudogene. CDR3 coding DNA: TGTGCCAGCAGGGGGGGGACAGGAGATATCTCTGGGGCCAACGTCCTGACTTTC. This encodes CASRGGTGDISGANVLTF.